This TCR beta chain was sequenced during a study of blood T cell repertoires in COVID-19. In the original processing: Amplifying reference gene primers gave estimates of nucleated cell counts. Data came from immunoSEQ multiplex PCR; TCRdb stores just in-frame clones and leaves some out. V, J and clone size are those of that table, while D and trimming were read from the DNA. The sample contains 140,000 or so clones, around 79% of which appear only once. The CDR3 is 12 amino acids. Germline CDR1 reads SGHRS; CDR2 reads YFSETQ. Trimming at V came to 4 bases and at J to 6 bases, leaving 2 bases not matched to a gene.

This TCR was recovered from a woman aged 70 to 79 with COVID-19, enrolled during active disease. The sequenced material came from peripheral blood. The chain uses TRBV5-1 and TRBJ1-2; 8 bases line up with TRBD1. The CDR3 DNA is TGCGCCAGCAGCCCGGACAGGGATGGCTACACCTTC. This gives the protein CASSPDRDGYTF.